The following is a TCR beta chain sequence with its context. The length of the CDR3 is 17 residues. This sample stems from a study of T cell changes during pregnancy in multiple sclerosis. Only in-frame clones appear in the TCRdb table, and some are missing; sequencing was by immunoSEQ multiplex PCR. Among 40,000 to 45,000 clones listed, roughly 90% were seen once. This receptor was obtained from a female donor with multiple sclerosis, enrolled in a pregnancy study. The chain is built from TRBV21-1 and TRBJ1-3. TRBV21-1 is deemed a pseudogene. The specimen comprised CD8+ T cells from peripheral blood mononuclear cells, sampled in the third trimester of pregnancy. The CDR3: CASSKTEGLLAGNTIYF. The CDR3 DNA follows: TGTGCCAGCAGCAAAACGGAGGGGCTGTTGGCTGGAAACACCATATATTTT.